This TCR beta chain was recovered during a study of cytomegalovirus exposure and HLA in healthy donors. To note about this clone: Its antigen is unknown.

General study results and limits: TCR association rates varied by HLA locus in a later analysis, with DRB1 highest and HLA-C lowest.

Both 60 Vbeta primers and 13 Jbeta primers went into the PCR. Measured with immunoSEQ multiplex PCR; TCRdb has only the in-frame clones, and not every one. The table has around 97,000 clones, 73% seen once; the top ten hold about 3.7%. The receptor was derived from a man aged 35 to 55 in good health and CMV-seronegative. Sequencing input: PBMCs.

CDR3 loop: CASSFRVHNYGYTF. CDR3 coding DNA: TGTGCCAGCAGCTTCCGGGTTCATAACTATGGCTACACCTTC. V usage is TRBV5-8 and J usage is TRBJ1-2; D ambiguous. With 2 bases removed from V and 1 base from J, the gap between germline ends came to 9 bases. The CDR3 length is 14 residues. The V gene's germline CDR1 is SGHTS and CDR2 YDEGEE. Together with reference TRBV5-8 and TRBJ1-2, the CDR3 gives the full variable domain: EAGVTQSPTHLIKTRGQQATLRCSPISGHTSVYWYQQALGLGLQFLLWYDEGEERNRGNFPPRFSGRQFPNYSSELNVNALELEDSALYLCASSFRVHNYGYTFGSGTRLTVV.